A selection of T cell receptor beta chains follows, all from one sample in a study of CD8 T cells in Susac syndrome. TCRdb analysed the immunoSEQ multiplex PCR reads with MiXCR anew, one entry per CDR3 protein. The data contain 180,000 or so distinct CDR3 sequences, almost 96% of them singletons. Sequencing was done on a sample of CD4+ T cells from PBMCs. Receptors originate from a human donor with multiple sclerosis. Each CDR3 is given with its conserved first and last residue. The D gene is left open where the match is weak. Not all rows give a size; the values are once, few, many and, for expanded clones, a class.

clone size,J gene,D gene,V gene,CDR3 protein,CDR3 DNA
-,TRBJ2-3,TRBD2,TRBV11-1,CASSFGTSGTDTQYF,TGTGCCAGCAGCTTCGGGACTAGCGGCACAGATACGCAGTATTTT
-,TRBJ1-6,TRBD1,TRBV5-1,CASSPGTGQSSYNSPLHF,TGCGCCAGCAGCCCCGGGACAGGGCAGAGCTCCTATAATTCACCCCTCCACTTT
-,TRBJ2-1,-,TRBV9,CASSPSGDPSYNEQFF,TGTGCCAGCAGCCCCTCCGGGGACCCATCCTACAATGAGCAGTTCTTC
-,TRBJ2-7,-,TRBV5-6,CASSLEIEQYF,TGTGCCAGCAGCTTGGAGATCGAGCAGTACTTC
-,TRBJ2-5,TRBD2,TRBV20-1,CSAKLAGGQETQYF,TGCAGTGCGAAACTAGCGGGGGGGCAAGAGACCCAGTACTTC
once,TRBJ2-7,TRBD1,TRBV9,CASSPRGQGAYEQYF,TGTGCCAGCAGCCCCCGAGGACAGGGGGCCTACGAGCAGTACTTC
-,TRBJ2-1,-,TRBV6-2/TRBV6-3,CASSYALGQFF,TGTGCCAGCAGTTACGCGCTGGGGCAGTTCTTC
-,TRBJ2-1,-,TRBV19,CASSIQRHNEQFF,TGTGCCAGTAGTATCCAGAGACACAATGAGCAGTTCTTC
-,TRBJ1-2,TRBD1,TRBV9,CASSGTPTGVYNGYTF,TGTGCCAGCAGCGGGACGCCGACAGGGGTATACAATGGCTACACCTTC
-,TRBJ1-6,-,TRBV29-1,CSVGADYNSPLHF,TGCAGCGTTGGGGCAGACTATAATTCACCCCTCCACTTT
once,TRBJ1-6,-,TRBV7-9,CASSLEAPPLHF,TGTGCCAGCAGCTTAGAGGCCCCACCCCTCCACTTT
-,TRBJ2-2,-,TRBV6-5,CASSYGANTGELFF,TGTGCCAGCAGTTACGGGGCGAACACCGGGGAGCTGTTTTTT
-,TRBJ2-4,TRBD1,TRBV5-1,CASSSPGTAQNIQYF,TGCGCCAGCAGCTCACCCGGGACAGCACAAAACATTCAGTACTTC
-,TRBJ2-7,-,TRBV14,CASSVTTYEQYF,TGTGCCAGCAGCGTTACTACGTACGAGCAGTACTTC
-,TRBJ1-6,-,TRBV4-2,CASSQDGQGFLTPLHF,TGTGCCAGCAGCCAAGATGGGCAGGGGTTTTTGACACCCCTCCACTTT
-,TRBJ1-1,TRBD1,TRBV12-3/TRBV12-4,CASRRGPLGSSEAFF,TGTGCCAGCAGGAGGGGGCCCTTAGGAAGTAGTGAAGCTTTCTTT
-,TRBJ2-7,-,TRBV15,CATSSSGTPTYEQYF,TGTGCCACCAGCAGCTCCGGGACTCCAACCTACGAGCAGTACTTC
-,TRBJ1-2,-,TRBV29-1,CSVDKGGYGYTF,TGCAGCGTTGATAAGGGGGGATATGGCTACACCTTC
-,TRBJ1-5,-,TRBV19,CASSIRTTSVRVNQPQHF,TGTGCCAGTAGTATCAGGACCACCTCCGTAAGGGTCAATCAGCCCCAGCATTTT
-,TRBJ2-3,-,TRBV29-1,CSGLPTPDTQYF,TGCAGCGGCCTACCTACCCCAGATACGCAGTATTTT
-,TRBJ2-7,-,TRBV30,CAWSRRGLPRGEQYF,TGTGCCTGGAGTAGAAGGGGACTTCCCCGAGGCGAGCAGTACTTC
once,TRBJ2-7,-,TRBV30,CAWSLRGLRYEQYF,TGTGCCTGGAGTTTAAGGGGCTTAAGGTACGAGCAGTACTTC
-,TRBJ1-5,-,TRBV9,CASSWGLDEDQPQHF,TGTGCCAGCAGCTGGGGATTGGACGAAGATCAGCCCCAGCATTTT
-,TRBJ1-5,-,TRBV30,CAWNQGLRDQPQHF,TGTGCCTGGAATCAGGGGTTGAGAGATCAGCCCCAGCATTTT
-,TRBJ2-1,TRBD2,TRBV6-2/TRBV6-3,CASSLVGSGNVYNEQFF,TGTGCCAGCAGTCTAGTCGGTAGCGGGAACGTCTACAATGAGCAGTTCTTC
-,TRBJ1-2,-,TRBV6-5,CASSFGSGLNYGYTF,TGTGCCAGCAGCTTCGGTTCAGGGCTCAACTATGGCTACACCTTC
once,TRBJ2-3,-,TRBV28,CASSPLGWGTDTQYF,TGTGCCAGCAGTCCACTGGGTTGGGGAACAGATACGCAGTATTTT
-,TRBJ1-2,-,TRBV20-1,CSAMGGEGYTF,TGCAGTGCTATGGGAGGTGAAGGCTACACCTTC